These 10 T cell receptor beta chains were sequenced from one sample in a study of blood T cell repertoires in COVID-19. TCRdb keeps only in-frame clones here, not all; method: immunoSEQ multiplex PCR. Among roughly 150,000 clones, around nine tenths were seen once, and the ten largest hold under 6%. The specimen was peripheral blood. The receptors were gathered from a human donor in a cohort sampled during active COVID-19.

Here the CDR3 reads CASSAGLAGIYEQYF. The CDR3, as DNA: TGTGCCAGCAGTGCGGGACTAGCGGGAATTTACGAGCAGTACTTC. V usage is TRBV28 and J usage is TRBJ2-7; TRBD2 matches 13 bases. Looked up from germline, CDR1 is MDHEN and CDR2 is SYDVKM. V lost 5 bases, J lost 4 bases, and 5 bases stayed unmatched. CDR3 size: 15 residues.

This chain uses TRBV6-4 with TRBJ2-7; 9 nucleotides line up with TRBD1. With V trimmed by 4 bases and J by 3 bases, 1 base remained unmatched. Germline lookup yields CDR1 MRHNA and CDR2 SNTAGT. CDR3 length: 13 residues. CDR3 in DNA: TGTGCCAGCAGTGTGGACAGGGGCTACGAGCAGTACTTC. This codes for CASSVDRGYEQYF.

This sequence joins TRBV29-1 and TRBJ1-2; no reliable D call. This CDR3 is built from 11 residues. The ends were cut back, 6 bases at V and 4 bases at J, with 9 bases in the middle. Germline V gene lookup returns CDR1 SQVTM and CDR2 ANQGSEA. The CDR3 protein is CSVKRSYGYTF. Written as DNA, the CDR3 is TGCAGCGTCAAGCGGAGCTATGGCTACACCTTC.

The chain couples TRBV2 to TRBJ2-2; 12 bases match TRBD2. Germline CDR1 SNHLY, CDR2 FYNNEI. V dropped 6 bases and J dropped 3; count of bases not matched to a gene: 5. The CDR3 is 16 residues long. The CDR3 DNA reads TGTGCCAGCAGGGAGACTAGCGGGAGCGACACCGGGGAGCTGTTTTTT. It specifies CASRETSGSDTGELFF.

V is TRBV6-2 or TRBV6-3 and J is TRBJ2-1, with a weak D call TRBD2 (6 bases). Germline CDR1 is MNHEY and CDR2 is SVGEGT. The V end lost 6 bases, the J end lost 0 bases, and 12 bases lay between the germline ends. CDR3 length equals 15 residues. The CDR3, as DNA: TGTGCCAGCAGCCGTAGCGGTAGCTCCTACAATGAGCAGTTCTTC. This encodes CASSRSGSSYNEQFF.

The J gene is TRBJ1-1, the V gene TRBV6-6; D remains ambiguous. V was trimmed by 2 bases and J by 3 bases, leaving 4 bases between them. The CDR3 contains 12 residues. Germline V CDR1 and CDR2: MNHNY, SVGAGI (reference sequence). The CDR3 coding sequence is TGTGCCAGCAGTTACGTCGACACTGAAGCTTTCTTT. Its translation: CASSYVDTEAFF.

The chain combines TRBV3-1 (or the pseudogene TRBV3-2) with TRBJ2-1, with a tentative D call TRBD2 (6 bases). Deletions cut 3 bases from V and 7 bases from J, with 22 bases between. The CDR3 sequence is 17 residues long. Looked up from germline, CDR1 is LGHDT and CDR2 is YNNKEL (reference sequence). CDR3 region: CASSQYPGLQQKNEQFF. CDR3 bases: TGTGCCAGCAGCCAGTACCCGGGACTCCAACAAAAAAATGAGCAGTTCTTC.

This chain uses TRBV4-1 with TRBJ1-5, with 7 nucleotides matching TRBD1. CDR1 and CDR2 from the germline V gene are MGHRA and YSYEKL. The J segment lost 8 bases and the V segment lost 1 base, leaving 14 bases of the junction unmatched. CDR3 length: 17 amino acids. CDR3 in amino acids: CASSQGTDRVFGKPQHF. DNA for the CDR3: TGCGCCAGCAGCCAAGGTACCGACAGGGTTTTCGGAAAGCCCCAGCATTTT.

This clone was detected once. The V call is TRBV19, the J call TRBJ1-2; D is ambiguous. This CDR3 comprises 15 residues. CDR1 and CDR2 from the germline V gene are LNHDA and SQIVND (reference sequence). Trimming shortened V by 1 base and J by 2 bases, and 11 bases separated the two germline ends. CDR3 in amino acids: CASSIGNRSNYGYTF. CDR3 DNA: TGTGCCAGTAGTATAGGAAACAGATCAAACTATGGCTACACCTTC.

The chain couples TRBV29-1 to TRBJ2-1; 7 bases map to TRBD2. The V segment lost 4 bases and the J segment 1 base; nucleotides outside the gene matches: 10. Germline V lookup: CDR1 SQVTM, CDR2 ANQGSEA. The CDR3 length is 16 residues. The CDR3 loop is CSVGPHVAGSYNEQFF. For the CDR3, the DNA is TGCAGCGTTGGGCCCCATGTAGCGGGTTCCTACAATGAGCAGTTCTTC.